A selection of T cell receptor beta chains follows, all from one sample in a study of metastatic and nonmetastatic thyroid tumors. TCRdb re-analyzed the PCR reads using MiXCR. This table holds 25,000 to 30,000 clones, over 15% found once. Specimen: blood. The receptors here all came from a male donor with papillary thyroid cancer or a benign thyroid nodule (not recorded which). Some clones in this sample may be carry-over from other donors' samples. The CDR3 runs from the conserved cysteine through the conserved F or W. A D gene is named only where the DNA matches it firmly. Size tells how often a clone was seen (once, few, many) or the class of an expanded clone, and some rows leave it out.

>TRBJ1-1|NA|NA|TRBV5-6
CASSLGIKGLEAFF
TGTGCCAGCAGCTTGGGGATAAAGGGCCTTGAAGCTTTCTTT
>TRBJ1-2|NA|many|TRBV6-2/TRBV6-3
CASSDMGGYTF
TGTGCCAGCAGTGATATGGGGGGCTACACCTTC
>TRBJ2-7|TRBD2|many|TRBV11-1
CASSLATGGRPTREQYF
TGTGCCAGCAGCTTAGCGACGGGCGGGAGGCCTACACGGGAGCAGTACTTC
>TRBJ2-4|NA|NA|TRBV6-1
CASSLGSQRVGAKNIQYF
TGTGCCAGCAGTCTCGGCAGTCAGAGAGTTGGGGCCAAAAACATTCAGTACTTC
>TRBJ2-7|TRBD1|few|TRBV27
CASTFPNDRGGYEQYF
TGTGCCAGCACTTTCCCAAATGACAGGGGGGGCTACGAGCAGTACTTC
>TRBJ2-3|TRBD2|NA|TRBV28
CASSSRLAGVVDTQYF
TGTGCCAGCAGTTCACGACTAGCGGGAGTAGTCGATACGCAGTATTTT
>TRBJ1-3|NA|NA|TRBV11-2
CASSPAVGGNTIYF
TGTGCCAGCAGCCCAGCGGTGGGCGGAAACACCATATATTTT
>TRBJ2-2|NA|many|TRBV20-1
CSARLAFRGTSNTGELFF
TGCAGTGCTAGACTCGCCTTCCGAGGGACATCGAACACCGGGGAGCTGTTTTTT
>TRBJ2-7|TRBD1|NA|TRBV20-1
CSARGTGASYEQYF
TGCAGTGCTAGAGGGACAGGGGCTTCCTACGAGCAGTACTTC
>TRBJ2-7|TRBD1|medium-sized|TRBV28
CASRTTGAGYEQYF
TGTGCCAGCAGGACGACAGGGGCTGGCTACGAGCAGTACTTC
>TRBJ1-3|NA|many|TRBV20-1
CSAISPTSGNTIYF
TGCAGTGCTATTTCCCCGACTTCCGGAAACACCATATATTTT
>TRBJ2-2|NA|NA|TRBV20-1
CSAVRANTGELFF
TGCAGTGCCGTAAGGGCTAACACCGGGGAGCTGTTTTTT
>TRBJ2-7|NA|medium-sized|TRBV28
CATDTSSYEQYF
TGTGCCACCGACACCTCCTCCTACGAGCAGTACTTC
>TRBJ2-1|TRBD2|many|TRBV4-2
CASSNSGNEQFF
TGTGCCAGCAGCAATAGCGGGAATGAGCAGTTCTTC
>TRBJ2-7|NA|many|TRBV6-1
CASSIQGQFAYEQYF
TGTGCCAGCAGTATACAAGGACAGTTTGCGTACGAGCAGTACTTC
>TRBJ2-5|NA|many|TRBV7-7
CASSAAGSRGETQYF
TGTGCTAGCAGCGCCGCAGGTTCGCGGGGAGAGACCCAGTACTTC
>TRBJ1-1|NA|many|TRBV11-3
CASSLDDINTEAFF
TGTGCCAGCAGCTTAGATGATATAAACACTGAAGCTTTCTTT
>TRBJ2-2|NA|NA|TRBV6-1
CVSSVRQNTGYLFF
TGTGTCAGCAGCGTGCGACAAAACACCGGGTATCTGTTTTTT
>TRBJ2-2|NA|NA|TRBV20-1
CSASRGDRNTGELFF
TGCAGTGCTTCCCGCGGAGACCGAAACACCGGGGAGCTGTTTTTT
>TRBJ2-2|TRBD2|NA|TRBV6-4
CASSVSGLAGAGRELFF
TGTGCCAGCAGTGTTTCCGGACTAGCGGGAGCTGGTAGGGAGCTGTTTTTT
>TRBJ2-1|NA|many|TRBV30
CAWSVMWGRRVYNEQFF
TGTGCCTGGAGTGTCATGTGGGGACGTCGCGTTTACAATGAGCAGTTCTTC
>TRBJ2-7|NA|few|TRBV25-1
CASRANRETYEQYF
TGTGCCAGCAGGGCGAACAGGGAAACCTACGAGCAGTACTTC
>TRBJ1-4|NA|many|TRBV2
CASSVNREAKLFF
TGTGCCAGCAGTGTCAACAGGGAGGCAAAACTGTTTTTT
>TRBJ2-7|TRBD1|many|TRBV5-6
CASSLSGTGGFYEQYF
TGTGCCAGCAGCTTGAGTGGGACAGGGGGCTTCTACGAGCAGTACTTC
>TRBJ2-2|NA|few|TRBV7-8
CASSYRMGGDLTGELFF
TGTGCCAGCAGCTATAGGATGGGCGGGGATCTCACCGGGGAGCTGTTTTTT
>TRBJ1-1|NA|NA|TRBV30
CAWSPQRRGHTEAFF
TGTGCCTGGAGCCCACAGAGGCGGGGGCACACTGAAGCTTTCTTT
>TRBJ1-2|NA|NA|TRBV4-1
CASSQDNRNLNHGYTF
TGCGCCAGCAGCCAAGATAATCGTAATTTGAACCATGGCTACACCTTC
>TRBJ1-1|NA|many|TRBV7-9
CASSPDTEAFF
TGTGCCAGCAGCCCTGACACTGAAGCTTTCTTT
>TRBJ2-1|NA|many|TRBV9
CASSVASGYLNEQFF
TGTGCCAGCAGCGTAGCTTCGGGGTATCTCAATGAGCAGTTCTTC
>TRBJ2-2|NA|few|TRBV4-3
CASRLTTGTGELFF
TGCGCCAGCCGCTTAACTACGGGCACCGGGGAGCTGTTTTTT
>TRBJ2-7|NA|many|TRBV18
CASSPPGQPHEQYF
TGTGCCAGCTCACCACCGGGACAACCGCACGAGCAGTACTTC
>TRBJ1-1|NA|many|TRBV6-4
CASAGVVNTEAFF
TGTGCCAGCGCGGGGGTGGTGAACACTGAAGCTTTCTTT
>TRBJ1-1|NA|NA|TRBV20-1
CSAPDPGTGVGTEAFF
TGCAGTGCTCCCGATCCAGGCACTGGGGTCGGCACTGAAGCTTTCTTT
>TRBJ2-7|NA|many|TRBV19
CASSMGLASYEQYF
TGTGCCAGTAGTATGGGGCTAGCTTCCTACGAGCAGTACTTC
>TRBJ2-7|TRBD2|NA|TRBV11-2
CASSLGVLAGPFWGDEQYF
TGTGCCAGCAGCTTGGGGGTGCTAGCGGGTCCTTTTTGGGGGGACGAGCAGTACTTC
>TRBJ2-7|NA|many|TRBV6-1
CASHRSRFFYEQYF
TGTGCCAGCCATAGGTCCAGGTTCTTCTACGAGCAGTACTTC
>TRBJ2-1|NA|many|TRBV20-1
CSAYLTGSSSYNEQFF
TGCAGTGCTTACCTCACGGGCTCGAGCTCCTACAATGAGCAGTTCTTC
>TRBJ1-4|NA|many|TRBV6-1
CASRQAFPEGDEKLFF
TGTGCCAGCAGACAAGCCTTCCCGGAGGGAGATGAAAAACTGTTTTTT
>TRBJ1-1|TRBD1|many|TRBV9
CASSVSTGGYTEAFF
TGTGCCAGCAGCGTATCGACAGGGGGTTACACTGAAGCTTTCTTT
>TRBJ2-1|TRBD2|many|TRBV6-6
CASSLSGTSGKYNEQFF
TGTGCCAGCAGCCTGTCCGGGACTAGCGGGAAGTACAATGAGCAGTTCTTC
>TRBJ2-1|TRBD2|NA|TRBV11-2
CASSLYPTGVAGGNEQFF
TGTGCCAGCAGCTTATATCCCACGGGGGTAGCGGGAGGCAATGAGCAGTTCTTC
>TRBJ2-7|NA|many|TRBV11-2
CASTGTAIFSSYEQYF
TGTGCCAGCACCGGGACTGCCATCTTTTCCTCCTACGAGCAGTACTTC
>TRBJ2-5|NA|many|TRBV11-2
CASGQRQGGETQYF
TGTGCCAGCGGCCAGAGACAGGGAGGAGAGACCCAGTACTTC
>TRBJ1-1|NA|once|TRBV5-6
CASILLGGAENTEAFF
TGTGCCAGCATCTTGCTGGGGGGCGCTGAGAACACTGAAGCTTTCTTT
>TRBJ1-6|NA|many|TRBV4-1
CASSQAPGVGGHSPLHF
TGCGCCAGCAGCCAAGCTCCGGGGGTGGGGGGCCATTCACCCCTCCACTTT
>TRBJ1-1|NA|many|TRBV28
CASSPRVGEDSEAFF
TGTGCCAGCAGCCCAAGGGTAGGGGAGGACTCTGAAGCTTTCTTT
>TRBJ2-1|NA|many|TRBV14
CASSLQGSYNEQFF
TGTGCCAGCAGCCTACAGGGATCCTACAATGAGCAGTTCTTC
>TRBJ2-4|NA|many|TRBV11-2
CASSLTGQENIQYF
TGTGCCAGCAGCTTAACGGGACAAGAAAACATTCAGTACTTC
>TRBJ1-4|TRBD1|many|TRBV11-1
CASSRGQDEKLFF
TGTGCCAGCAGCCGGGGACAGGATGAAAAACTGTTTTTT
>TRBJ2-7|NA|NA|TRBV10-1
CASSLTVSSYEQYF
TGCGCCAGCAGTCTGACAGTGAGCTCCTACGAGCAGTACTTC
>TRBJ1-6|TRBD1|NA|TRBV11-2
CASSLQGGGSPLHF
TGTGCCAGCAGCTTACAGGGGGGCGGCTCACCCCTCCACTTT
>TRBJ2-6|NA|NA|TRBV12-3/TRBV12-4
CASIPPIGSGANVLTF
TGTGCCAGCATCCCCCCGATAGGGTCTGGGGCCAACGTCCTGACTTTC
>TRBJ2-7|NA|few|TRBV6-2/TRBV6-3
CASSYSGRGWHEQYF
TGTGCCAGCAGTTACTCGGGACGGGGTTGGCACGAGCAGTACTTC
>TRBJ1-1|TRBD1|NA|TRBV5-1
CASSLVQGANTEAFF
TGCGCCAGCAGCTTGGTACAGGGGGCGAACACTGAAGCTTTCTTT